This T cell receptor (beta chain) was profiled in a study of blood T cell repertoires in COVID-19. Study in general: Sources were T cells, B-cell-depleted T cells, or PBMCs; the material itself was cDNA or gDNA.

This clone has more than one count but fewer than ten. As originally analysed: Amplification of reference gene primers provided the estimated nucleated cell counts. Assay: immunoSEQ multiplex PCR; the TCRdb copy retains only in-frame clones and omits some. D and trimming were read from the DNA, whereas the V and J calls and clone size are those reported in that table. The table shows about 320,000 clones, with 75% to 90% occurring only once. The CDR3 has 15 residues. V lost 3 bases to trimming and J lost 7 bases; unmatched junction nucleotides: 7. Germline CDR1 is SGHNT and CDR2 is YENEEA. Enrolled through a virtual design, the participants were between 18 and 89 years of age and came from 24 US areas.

The source material was PBMCs or T cells enriched from blood (not recorded which). The receptor's source is a woman in her thirties who had been exposed to COVID-19. This rearrangement joins TRBV11-3 to TRBJ2-2, with 8 positions matching TRBD1. This chain's CDR3 is CASSLGTGGIGELFF. CDR3 DNA: TGTGCCAGCAGCTTGGGTACAGGGGGTATCGGGGAGCTGTTTTTT. Complete variable domain (other parts from reference TRBV11-3 and TRBJ2-2): EAGVVQSPRYKIIEKKQPVAFWCNPISGHNTLYWYLQNLGQGPELLIRYENEEAVDDSQLPKDRFSAERLKGVDSTLKIQPAELGDSAVYLCASSLGTGGIGELFFGEGSRLTVL.